The clone carrying this T cell receptor (beta chain) came up a few times. Its matching antigen is unknown. The record originates from a study of T-cell reconstitution after alpha-beta-depleted transplantation in children. General study findings and limits: Recipient T cells and thymic progenitors that survived gave rise to the high TCRbeta diversity observed at day 60 in some patients.

The authors prepared the TCRbeta library with unique molecular identifiers. TCRdb ran MiXCR on the PCR reads and lists one entry per CDR3 protein. This table holds about 590,000 distinct CDR3 sequences, 10% to 15% found once. V was clipped by 2 bases and J by 4 bases; unmatched bases: 6. This CDR3 is built from 16 residues. Germline CDR1 and CDR2: SGHTA and FQGTGA. The receptor was isolated from a male patient under 18 who had a stem cell transplant for acute myeloid leukemia, so the T cells may come from the graft donor. The chain combines TRBV7-3 with TRBJ2-1; 9 nucleotides align to TRBD1. The specimen was PBMCs, mostly from graft donor cells, collected 360 days after TCRalphabeta/CD19-depleted stem cell transplant. The CDR3 sequence is CASSLRTGVVYNEQFF. The CDR3 DNA sequence: TGTGCCAGCAGCTTACGGACAGGGGTTGTTTACAATGAGCAGTTCTTC.